The present entry profiles one T cell receptor (beta chain) with its context. Its antigen is as yet unknown. These data belong to a study of cytomegalovirus exposure and HLA in healthy donors. Study-level information: One earlier analysis, a look at around 170 million T cells, found 100 million to 130 million unique TCR beta sequences. Points from the study as a whole: The study carried out a later analysis of TCR beta sequences. It associated approximately 15,000 of them with specific HLA alleles at a false discovery rate of 0.05. Common viral pathogens seemed to be connected with several of the most significant clusters, according to a later analysis.

Germline values: CDR1 LNHDA, CDR2 SQIVND (reference sequence). The CDR3 totals 15 residues. The trim removed 7 bases at V and 0 bases at J, leaving 6 bases unmatched. Both 60 Vbeta primers and 13 Jbeta primers went into the PCR. Here immunoSEQ multiplex PCR was the method, and the copy in TCRdb shows in-frame clones only, minus some. The sample consists of 95,000 to 150,000 clones, around 77% of them appearing once. Sequenced: PBMCs. The J gene is TRBJ1-1, the V gene TRBV19; 9 bases are shared with TRBD1. The receptor was isolated from a woman aged 40 to 50 in good health and CMV-seropositive. The CDR3 nucleotides read TGTGCCAGTACCGGGACAGGGCCTATGAACACTGAAGCTTTCTTT. Its translation is CASTGTGPMNTEAFF.